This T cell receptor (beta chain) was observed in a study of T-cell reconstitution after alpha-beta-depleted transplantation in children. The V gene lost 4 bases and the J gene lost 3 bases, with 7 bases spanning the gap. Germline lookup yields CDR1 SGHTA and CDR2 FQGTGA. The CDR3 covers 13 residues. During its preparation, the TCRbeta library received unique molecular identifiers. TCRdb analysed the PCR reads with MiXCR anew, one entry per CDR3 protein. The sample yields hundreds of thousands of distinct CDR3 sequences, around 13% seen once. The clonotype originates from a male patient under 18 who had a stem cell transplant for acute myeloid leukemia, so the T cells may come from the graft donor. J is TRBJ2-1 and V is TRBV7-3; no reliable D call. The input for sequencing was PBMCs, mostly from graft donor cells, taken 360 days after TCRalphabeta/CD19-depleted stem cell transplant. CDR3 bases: TGTGCCAGCAGCTACACCAGCTACAATGAGCAGTTCTTC. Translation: CASSYTSYNEQFF. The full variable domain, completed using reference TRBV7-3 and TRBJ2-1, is GAGVSQTPSNKVTEKGKYVELRCDPISGHTALYWYRQSLGQGPEFLIYFQGTGAADDSGLPNDRFFAVRPEGSVSTLKIQRTERGDSAVYLCASSYTSYNEQFFGPGTRLTVL.